What follows are 14 T cell receptor beta chains derived from one specimen sequenced in a study of blood T cell repertoires in COVID-19. TCRdb's table, derived via immunoSEQ multiplex PCR, lists solely in-frame clones and lacks some. The sample contains fewer than 200,000 clones, 84% of which appear only once. What was sequenced was peripheral blood. These receptors came from a man aged 35 to 55 who had recovered from COVID-19.

The chain has TRBV27 and TRBJ2-2; maybe TRBD2 (6 bases). Germline lookup yields CDR1 MNHEY and CDR2 SMNVEV (reference sequence). The CDR3 totals 13 residues. V was cut by 10 bases and J by 3 bases, with 12 bases left in between. The CDR3 DNA is TGTGCCATCCGGGACTCCTACACCGGGGAGCTGTTTTTT. Translating gives CAIRDSYTGELFF.

The chain links TRBV7-2 to TRBJ2-7, with 9 nucleotides matching TRBD2. V shed 1 base, J shed 1 base, and the junction held 8 bases outside the gene matches. The CDR3 sequence is 17 residues long. Germline-derived CDR1 and CDR2 are SGHTA and FQGNSA. The CDR3 region is CASSLEGGAGGSYEQYF. CDR3 nucleotide sequence: TGTGCCAGCAGCTTAGAGGGGGGAGCGGGGGGTTCCTACGAGCAGTACTTC.

This clone is labeled medium-sized (0.01 to 0.1%). The CDR3 reads CASSLKRAGELFF. The CDR3 DNA is TGTGCCAGCAGTTTAAAGAGGGCCGGGGAGCTGTTTTTT. The chain joins TRBV12-3 or TRBV12-4 to TRBJ2-2; possibly TRBD2 for D (5 bases). The CDR3 covers 13 residues. V lost 2 bases and J 6 bases, leaving 7 bases between the germline ends.

The chain combines TRBV7-3 with TRBJ2-3; D remains unclear. Germline CDR1 is SGHTA and CDR2 is FQGTGA. The CDR3 length is 14 residues. V lost 11 bases and J lost 3, with 18 bases in between. For the CDR3, the DNA is TGTGCCTGTAGAAGAGCAGGTGGAACAGATACGCAGTATTTT. Amino acid sequence: CACRRAGGTDTQYF.

This chain joins TRBV30 and TRBJ1-2; possible D gene TRBD1, 6 bases. The CDR3 is made up of 17 amino acids. Trimming removed 4 bases from V and 6 bases from J, with 27 bases in between. The germline gives CDR1 GTSNPN, CDR2 SVGIG (reference sequence). The CDR3 region has the DNA TGTGCCTGGACCTCCCCAGGGGTTTTCAGCTGGGGAGATGGCTACACCTTC. Translating it yields CAWTSPGVFSWGDGYTF. Using reference TRBV30 and TRBJ1-2 for the parts outside the CDR3, the full variable domain is SQTIHQWPATLVQPVGSPLSLECTVEGTSNPNLYWYRQAAGRGLQLLFYSVGIGQISSEVPQNLSASRPQDRQFILSSKKLLLSDSGFYLCAWTSPGVFSWGDGYTFGSGTRLTVV.

The chain employs TRBV27 and TRBJ1-4, with 8 bases aligning to TRBD1. V gave up 9 bases and J gave up 6 bases; unmatched junction bases: 9. Germline CDR1 reads MNHEY; CDR2 reads SMNVEV (reference sequence). The CDR3 is made up of 14 amino acids. In DNA, the CDR3 is TGTGCCAGTTCCGCAGGGGGCGTTGATGAAAAACTGTTTTTT. Protein: CASSAGGVDEKLFF.

The rearrangement joins TRBV7-9 to TRBJ1-2; D gene unclear. V was trimmed by 5 bases and J by 1 base, leaving 11 bases between them. Germline CDR1 reads SEHNR; CDR2 reads FQNEAQ (reference sequence). The CDR3 loop spans 14 amino acids. CDR3 in amino acids: CASSPKNSNYGYTF. The CDR3 bases are TGTGCCAGCAGCCCAAAGAACAGTAACTATGGCTACACCTTC.

V and J are TRBV12-3 or TRBV12-4 and TRBJ1-2; D unresolved. V was clipped by 1 base and J by 4 bases, with 7 bases between them. CDR3 size: 13 residues. CDR3 amino acids: CASSLVQSYGYTF. CDR3 bases: TGTGCCAGCAGTTTAGTACAGAGCTATGGCTACACCTTC.

CDR3 sequence: CAISDLTGPGNTIYF. Here the CDR3 DNA reads TGTGCCATCAGTGACCTTACAGGGCCTGGAAACACCATATATTTT. This chain uses TRBV10-3 with TRBJ1-3, with TRBD1 as a possible D gene (6 bases). The germline V and J ends were trimmed by 3 bases and 2 bases, with 11 bases remaining between them. Germline V gene data show CDR1 as ENHRY and CDR2 as SYGVKD. The CDR3 covers 15 residues.

J is TRBJ2-4 and V is TRBV5-6, with 11 bases matching TRBD2. CDR1 and CDR2 (germline): SGHDT, YYEEEE. V trimming: 3 bases; J trimming: 4 bases; junction bases outside the gene matches: 15. This CDR3 has 19 residues. The CDR3 DNA reads as TGTGCCAGCAGCTCCGAGACTAGCGGGACCGGGGTGTTTAAAAACATTCAGTACTTC. Its protein is CASSSETSGTGVFKNIQYF.

The genes are TRBV11-1 and TRBJ1-3; D ambiguous. Between the trimmed V and J ends, which lost 2 bases and 0 bases, there was a span of 8 bases. The germline gives CDR1 SGHAT, CDR2 FQDESV (reference sequence). The CDR3 totals 15 residues. In nucleotides, the CDR3 is TGTGCCAGCAGCTTATCGGGGAACTCTGGAAACACCATATATTTT. Translating gives CASSLSGNSGNTIYF.

V usage is TRBV11-2 and J usage is TRBJ1-1, with 10 positions matching TRBD1. The CDR3 loop spans 14 amino acids. V shed 5 bases and J 4 bases; nucleotides not matched to a gene: 4. The germline gives CDR1 SGHAT, CDR2 FQNNGV. The CDR3 DNA reads TGTGCCAGCAGCCCCAGGACAGGGGGCACTGAAGCTTTCTTT. This gives the protein CASSPRTGGTEAFF.

This clone has more than one count but fewer than ten. Written as DNA, the CDR3 is TGTGCCAGCTCGCAGGGGCAAGAGACCCAGTACTTC. This gives the protein CASSQGQETQYF. The V gene is TRBV6-6, the J gene TRBJ2-5; possible D gene TRBD1, 6 bases. This CDR3 contains 12 residues. The germline V and J ends were trimmed by 8 bases and 2 bases, with 9 bases remaining between them. Germline V gives CDR1 MNHNY, CDR2 SVGAGI (reference sequence).

The CDR3: CASSQGLVSGETQYF. As DNA, the CDR3 is TGTGCCAGCAGTCAAGGACTAGTTAGTGGAGAGACCCAGTACTTC. This chain connects TRBV11-1 to TRBJ2-5, with 7 positions matching TRBD2. Losses at the gene ends were 6 bases for V and 4 bases for J; bases not matched to a gene: 11. Germline CDR1 is SGHAT and CDR2 is FQDESV (reference sequence). The CDR3 runs to 15 residues. Full variable domain (missing parts from reference TRBV11-1 and TRBJ2-5): EAEVAQSPRYKITEKSQAVAFWCDPISGHATLYWYRQILGQGPELLVQFQDESVVDDSQLPKDRFSAERLKGVDSTLKIQPAELGDSAMYLCASSQGLVSGETQYFGPGTRLLVL.